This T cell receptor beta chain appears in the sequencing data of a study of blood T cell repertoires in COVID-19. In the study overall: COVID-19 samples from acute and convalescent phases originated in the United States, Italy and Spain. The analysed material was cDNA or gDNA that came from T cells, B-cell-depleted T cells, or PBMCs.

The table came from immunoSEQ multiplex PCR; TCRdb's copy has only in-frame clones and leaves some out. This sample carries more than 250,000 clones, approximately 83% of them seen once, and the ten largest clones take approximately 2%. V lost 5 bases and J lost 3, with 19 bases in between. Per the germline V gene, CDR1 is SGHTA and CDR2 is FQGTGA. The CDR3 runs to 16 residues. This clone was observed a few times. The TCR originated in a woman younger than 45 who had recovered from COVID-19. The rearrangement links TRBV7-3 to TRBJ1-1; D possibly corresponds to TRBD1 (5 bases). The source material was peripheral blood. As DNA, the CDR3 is TGTGCCAGCAGCCCCAGTGGGGGGATCAAGGACACTGAAGCTTTCTTT. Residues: CASSPSGGIKDTEAFF.